These 15 T cell receptor beta chains share one sample of origin, sequenced in a study of cytomegalovirus exposure and HLA in healthy donors. Profiling relied on immunoSEQ multiplex PCR, and the TCRdb table lists in-frame clones only, not all of them. The data show more than 95,000 clones, under 90% seen once. Sequenced material: PBMCs. The receptors originated from a woman younger than 35 in good health and CMV-seronegative.

The V gene is TRBV5-1, the J gene TRBJ2-5, with 7 bases identical to TRBD1. The CDR3 spans 15 residues. V was clipped by 3 bases and J by 1 base; unmatched bases: 6. CDR1 is SGHRS, CDR2 YFSETQ, per germline. In nucleotides, the CDR3 is TGCGCCAGCAGCTCACGGACAGGCGGCCAAGAGACCCAGTACTTC. Encoded protein: CASSSRTGGQETQYF.

V gene TRBV28 combines with J gene TRBJ1-2; no definite D call. With 2 bases removed from V and 2 bases from J, the gap between germline ends came to 6 bases. The germline V gene has CDR1 MDHEN and CDR2 SYDVKM. The CDR3 covers 13 residues. CDR3 residues: CASSLHVNYGYTF. The CDR3 DNA sequence: TGTGCCAGCAGTTTACATGTCAACTATGGCTACACCTTC.

The CDR3 region has the DNA TGTGCCAGCAGTTTATACCCGGGACTAGGGAGGCGGGTGGAGACCCAGTACTTC. Protein sequence: CASSLYPGLGRRVETQYF. The chain employs TRBV28 and TRBJ2-5; 8 nucleotides agree with TRBD2. The CDR3 loop spans 18 amino acids. J lost 5 bases, V lost 1 base, and 15 bases had no gene match. Germline CDR1 MDHEN, CDR2 SYDVKM. Filled out from reference TRBV28 and TRBJ2-5, the complete variable domain reads DVKVTQSSRYLVKRTGEKVFLECVQDMDHENMFWYRQDPGLGLRLIYFSYDVKMKEKGDIPEGYSVSREKKERFSLILESASTNQTSMYLCASSLYPGLGRRVETQYFGPGTRLLVL.

Only one count was recorded for this clone. V and J are TRBV19 and TRBJ1-5; TRBD1 matches 7 bases. Germline loops: CDR1 LNHDA, CDR2 SQIVND (reference sequence). This CDR3 contains 14 residues. Trimming removed 5 bases from V and 5 bases from J; junction bases left unmatched: 6. The CDR3 loop is CASSSRQGDQPQHF. DNA of the CDR3: TGTGCCAGTAGTTCCCGACAGGGTGATCAGCCCCAGCATTTT.

The chain has TRBV18 and TRBJ2-5; tentatively, D is TRBD1 (6 bases). The V gene's germline CDR1 is KGHSH and CDR2 LQKENI. The V gene lost 6 bases and the J gene lost 2 bases, with 16 bases spanning the gap. The CDR3 has 15 residues. The CDR3 loop is CASSRQDSRQETQYF. DNA for the CDR3: TGTGCCAGCTCGCGACAGGATTCCCGGCAAGAGACCCAGTACTTC.

The rearrangement joins TRBV29-1 to TRBJ2-7; a weak D match, TRBD2 (5 bases). The CDR3 length is 13 residues. With 7 bases removed from V and 2 bases from J, the gap between germline ends came to 15 bases. From germline, CDR1 is SQVTM and CDR2 ANQGSEA. DNA for the CDR3: TGCAGCGCCGAGGGTGGGCAGACCTACGAGCAGTACTTC. This codes for CSAEGGQTYEQYF.

This clone was recorded only once. The chain has TRBV5-1 and TRBJ2-7; perhaps TRBD1 as D (6 bases). The CDR3 is 15 amino acids. The V gene lost 4 bases and the J gene lost 0 bases, with 14 bases spanning the gap. The germline gives CDR1 SGHRS, CDR2 YFSETQ. The CDR3 DNA is TGCGCCAGCAGCCGTACGACAGGAAGCTCCTACGAGCAGTACTTC. Translated: CASSRTTGSSYEQYF.

The V call is TRBV12-5, the J call TRBJ1-1; 7 positions agree with TRBD1. This CDR3 comprises 16 residues. Germline V CDR1 and CDR2: LGHNT, FRNRAP. V trimming: 6 bases; J trimming: 4 bases; junction bases outside the gene matches: 14. The CDR3 loop reads CASGAGTARLGTEAFF. The CDR3 region has the DNA TGTGCTAGTGGGGCCGGGACAGCTAGGTTAGGCACTGAAGCTTTCTTT. The variable domain in full, with the rest retrieved from reference TRBV12-5 and TRBJ1-1, is DARVTQTPRHKVTEMGQEVTMRCQPILGHNTVFWYRQTMMQGLELLAYFRNRAPLDDSGMPKDRFSAEMPDATLATLKIQPSEPRDSAVYFCASGAGTARLGTEAFFGQGTRLTVV.

The chain carries TRBV5-1 and TRBJ2-1; 14 bases are a match to TRBD2. The germline V gene has CDR1 SGHRS and CDR2 YFSETQ. CDR3 length: 15 residues. After removal of 4 bases from V and 7 bases from J, the junction contained 4 bases not matched to a gene. CDR3 DNA: TGCGCCAGCAGCCCGGGACTAGCGGGAGTGAATGAGCAGTTCTTC. Protein sequence: CASSPGLAGVNEQFF. The full variable domain, in which reference TRBV5-1 and TRBJ2-1 provide the parts outside the CDR3, is KAGVTQTPRYLIKTRGQQVTLSCSPISGHRSVSWYQQTPGQGLQFLFEYFSETQRNKGNFPGRFSGRQFSNSRSEMNVSTLELGDSALYLCASSPGLAGVNEQFFGPGTRLTVL.

V gene TRBV4-1 combines with J gene TRBJ1-3; TRBD1 aligns across 7 bases. Germline CDR1 MGHRA, CDR2 YSYEKL. The CDR3 sequence is 16 residues long. The V and J ends lost 4 bases and 0 bases, in that order; junction bases with no gene match: 6. The chain's CDR3 is CASSPTGTSSGNTIYF. The CDR3 region has the DNA TGCGCCAGCAGCCCGACAGGGACGAGCTCTGGAAACACCATATATTTT.

The chain has TRBV15 and TRBJ2-5, with TRBD1 identical over 7 bases. Losses at the gene ends were 3 bases for V and 5 bases for J; bases not matched to a gene: 6. The CDR3 runs 14 residues. Germline values: CDR1 LNHNV, CDR2 YYDKDF (reference sequence). CDR3: CATSRVTGTETQYF. The CDR3 DNA reads as TGTGCCACCAGCAGGGTGACAGGGACGGAGACCCAGTACTTC.

This chain links TRBV5-1 with TRBJ1-2; possibly TRBD1 for D (5 bases). Between the trimmed V and J ends, which lost 5 bases and 0 bases, there was a span of 11 bases. The CDR3 consists of 14 residues. Germline V gene data show CDR1 as SGHRS and CDR2 as YFSETQ. The CDR3 sequence: CASSKTDPNYGYTF. CDR3 nucleotides: TGCGCCAGCAGTAAGACAGACCCTAACTATGGCTACACCTTC.

This clone was seen a single time. The genes are TRBV7-8 and TRBJ2-5; D is possibly TRBD2 (6 bases). V gave up 4 bases and J gave up 5 bases, with 20 bases separating them. Germline CDR1 is SGHVS and CDR2 is FQNEAQ. The CDR3 loop spans 16 amino acids. The CDR3 DNA sequence: TGTGCCAGCAGCTACGGAACTAGCAGATTTGCTGAGACCCAGTACTTC. It encodes CASSYGTSRFAETQYF.

The chain recombines TRBV15 with TRBJ2-7; perhaps TRBD1 as D (5 bases). Germline V CDR1 and CDR2: LNHNV, YYDKDF (reference sequence). This CDR3 has 14 amino acids. V shed 3 bases and J shed 6 bases, with 15 bases lying between them. The CDR3 loop reads CATSRDWGVPEQYF. The CDR3 nucleotides are TGTGCCACCAGCAGGGATTGGGGCGTTCCCGAGCAGTACTTC.

CDR3 coding DNA: TGTGCCAGTAGTCTCGGGACTAGCGGGACCCCCTACGAGCAGTACTTC. The encoded protein is CASSLGTSGTPYEQYF. The chain recombines TRBV19 with TRBJ2-7, with 13 nucleotides matching TRBD2. Germline CDR1 is LNHDA and CDR2 is SQIVND (reference sequence). The junction had 6 bases not matched to a gene; V was cut back by 5 bases and J by 2 bases. The CDR3 consists of 16 residues.